Listed below are T cell receptor beta chains from one sample, sequenced in a study of shared clonotypes between healthy human individuals. Assay: immunoSEQ multiplex PCR; the TCRdb copy retains only in-frame clones and omits some. The table shows fewer than 600,000 clones, with about four fifths occurring only once. Sequenced sample: PBMCs. The receptors come from a middle-aged woman in good health. Some clones in this sample may be carry-over from other donors' samples. Both conserved end residues are part of each CDR3. The D gene is left open where the match is weak. Clone size, where shown, is once, few, many, or a class for clones that have expanded.

D: .
J: TRBJ2-2
size: .
V: TRBV10-1
DNA: TGCGCCAGCAGCCCCTCGACGGGGGTCGGGGAGCTGTTTTTT
CDR3: CASSPSTGVGELFF

D: .
J: TRBJ2-7
size: many
V: TRBV19
DNA: TGTGCCAGTGATGGGGGGTACGAGCAGTACTTC
CDR3: CASDGGYEQYF

D: .
J: TRBJ2-3
size: .
V: TRBV7-9
DNA: TGTGCCAGCAGCTGGAGCGGGAGCACAGATACGCAGTATTTT
CDR3: CASSWSGSTDTQYF

D: .
J: TRBJ1-3
size: .
V: TRBV19
DNA: TGTGCCAGTAATGACGACAGGATCTCTGGAAACACCATATATTTT
CDR3: CASNDDRISGNTIYF

D: .
J: TRBJ2-4
size: .
V: TRBV29-1
DNA: TGCAGCGTTAAATTCCCCGTCCGGGGAGGCAAAAACATTCAGTACTTC
CDR3: CSVKFPVRGGKNIQYF

D: TRBD1
J: TRBJ2-3
size: few
V: TRBV11-2
DNA: TGTGCCAGCAGCCGGGACAGGTTAACAGATACGCAGTATTTT
CDR3: CASSRDRLTDTQYF

D: .
J: TRBJ2-2
size: .
V: TRBV19
DNA: TGTGCCAGTAGTACCCAACTTGGGGCCGGGGAGCTGTTTTTT
CDR3: CASSTQLGAGELFF

D: .
J: TRBJ2-7
size: .
V: TRBV5-1
DNA: TGCGCCAGCAGCTTCATCCCGGGCTCCTACGAGCAGTACTTC
CDR3: CASSFIPGSYEQYF

D: .
J: TRBJ2-7
size: .
V: TRBV4-2
DNA: TGTGCCAGCAGCCAAGAGGGCATAGCGGTCCAAACCACCCTCTCCTACGAGCAGTACTTC
CDR3: CASSQEGIAVQTTLSYEQYF

D: .
J: TRBJ2-7
size: .
V: TRBV2
DNA: TGTGCCAGCAGTGATGTGGGGATCGAGCAGTACTTC
CDR3: CASSDVGIEQYF

D: .
J: TRBJ2-7
size: .
V: TRBV19
DNA: TGTGCCAGTAGTATGATAGACACCTACGAGCAGTACTTC
CDR3: CASSMIDTYEQYF